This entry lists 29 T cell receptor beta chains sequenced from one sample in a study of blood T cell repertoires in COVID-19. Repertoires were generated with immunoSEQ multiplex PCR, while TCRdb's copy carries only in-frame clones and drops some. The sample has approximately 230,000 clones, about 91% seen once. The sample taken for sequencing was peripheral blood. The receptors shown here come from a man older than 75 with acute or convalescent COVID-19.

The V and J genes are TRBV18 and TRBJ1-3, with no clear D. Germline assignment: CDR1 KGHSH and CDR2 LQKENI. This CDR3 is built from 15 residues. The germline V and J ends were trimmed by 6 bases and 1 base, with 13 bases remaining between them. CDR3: CASSPLVRSGNTIYF. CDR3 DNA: TGTGCCAGCTCCCCCTTAGTAAGATCTGGAAACACCATATATTTT.

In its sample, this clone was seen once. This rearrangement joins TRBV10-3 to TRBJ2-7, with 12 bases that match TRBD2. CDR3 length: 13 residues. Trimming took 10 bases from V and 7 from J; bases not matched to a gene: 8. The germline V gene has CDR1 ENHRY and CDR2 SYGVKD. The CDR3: CATRLAGEEEQYF. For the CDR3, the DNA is TGTGCCACCAGACTAGCGGGAGAAGAAGAGCAGTACTTC.

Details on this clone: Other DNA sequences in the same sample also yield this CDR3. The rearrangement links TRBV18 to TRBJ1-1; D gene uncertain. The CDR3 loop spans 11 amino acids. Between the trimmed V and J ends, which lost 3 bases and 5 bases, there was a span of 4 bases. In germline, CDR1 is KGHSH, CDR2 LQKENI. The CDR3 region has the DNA TGTGCCAGCTCACCCGGGACTGAAGCTTTCTTT. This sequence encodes CASSPGTEAFF.

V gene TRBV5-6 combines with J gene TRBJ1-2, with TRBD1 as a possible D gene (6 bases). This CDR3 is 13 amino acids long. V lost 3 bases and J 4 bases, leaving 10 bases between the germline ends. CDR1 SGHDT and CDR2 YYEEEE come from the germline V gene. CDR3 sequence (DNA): TGTGCCAGCAGCTCGACAGGAATCTATGGCTACACCTTC. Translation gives CASSSTGIYGYTF.

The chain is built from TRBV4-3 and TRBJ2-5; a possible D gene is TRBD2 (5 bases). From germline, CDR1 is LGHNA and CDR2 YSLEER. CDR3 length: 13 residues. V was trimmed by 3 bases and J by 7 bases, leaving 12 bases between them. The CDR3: CASSQLLEWTQYF. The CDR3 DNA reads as TGCGCCAGCAGCCAGTTACTAGAATGGACCCAGTACTTC.

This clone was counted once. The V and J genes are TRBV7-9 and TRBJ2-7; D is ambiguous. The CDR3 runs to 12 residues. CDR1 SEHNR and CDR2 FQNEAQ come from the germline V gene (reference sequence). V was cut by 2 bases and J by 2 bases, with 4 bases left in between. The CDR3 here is CASSLLTYEQYF. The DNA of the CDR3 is TGTGCCAGCAGCTTATTAACCTACGAGCAGTACTTC.

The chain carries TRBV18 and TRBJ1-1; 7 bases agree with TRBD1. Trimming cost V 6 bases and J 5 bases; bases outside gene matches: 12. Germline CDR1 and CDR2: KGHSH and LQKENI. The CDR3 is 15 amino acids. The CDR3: CASSPSEGARTEAFF. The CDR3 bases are TGTGCCAGCTCCCCCTCGGAGGGGGCGAGGACTGAAGCTTTCTTT. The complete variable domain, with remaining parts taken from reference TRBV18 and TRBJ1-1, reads NAGVMQNPRHLVRRRGQEARLRCSPMKGHSHVYWYRQLPEEGLKFMVYLQKENIIDESGMPKERFSAEFPKEGPSILRIQQVVRGDSAAYFCASSPSEGARTEAFFGQGTRLTVV.

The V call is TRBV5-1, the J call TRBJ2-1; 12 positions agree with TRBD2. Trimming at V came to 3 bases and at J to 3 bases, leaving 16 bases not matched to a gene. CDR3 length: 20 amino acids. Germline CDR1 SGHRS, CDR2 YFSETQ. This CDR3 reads CASSWRRIEGTSGFYNEQFF. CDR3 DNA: TGCGCCAGCAGCTGGCGAAGGATTGAGGGGACTAGCGGGTTCTACAATGAGCAGTTCTTC.

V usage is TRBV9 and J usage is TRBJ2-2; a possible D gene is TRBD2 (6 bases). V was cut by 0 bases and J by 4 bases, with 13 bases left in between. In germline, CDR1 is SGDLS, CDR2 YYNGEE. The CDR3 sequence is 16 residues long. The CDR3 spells CASSVGSGVGTGELFF. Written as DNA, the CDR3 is TGTGCCAGCAGCGTAGGTTCGGGGGTAGGCACCGGGGAGCTGTTTTTT.

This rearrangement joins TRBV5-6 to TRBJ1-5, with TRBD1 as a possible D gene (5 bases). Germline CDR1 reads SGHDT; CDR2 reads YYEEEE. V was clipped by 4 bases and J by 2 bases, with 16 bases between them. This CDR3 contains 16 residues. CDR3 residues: CASSLTQGGGNQPQHF. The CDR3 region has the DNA TGTGCCAGCAGCCTTACTCAGGGTGGCGGCAATCAGCCCCAGCATTTT.

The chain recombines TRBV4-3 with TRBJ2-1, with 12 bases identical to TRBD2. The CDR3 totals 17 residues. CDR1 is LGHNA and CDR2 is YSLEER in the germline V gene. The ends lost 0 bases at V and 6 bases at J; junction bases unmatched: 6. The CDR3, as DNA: TGCGCCAGCAGCCAAGATCCCGGACTAGCGGGAAGCAATGAGCAGTTCTTC. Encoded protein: CASSQDPGLAGSNEQFF.

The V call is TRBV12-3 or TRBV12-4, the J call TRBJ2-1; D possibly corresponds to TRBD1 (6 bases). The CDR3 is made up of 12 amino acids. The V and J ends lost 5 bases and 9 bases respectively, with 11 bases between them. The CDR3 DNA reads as TGTGCCAGCAGTGGCGGACAGCTTGAGCAGTTCTTC. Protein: CASSGGQLEQFF.

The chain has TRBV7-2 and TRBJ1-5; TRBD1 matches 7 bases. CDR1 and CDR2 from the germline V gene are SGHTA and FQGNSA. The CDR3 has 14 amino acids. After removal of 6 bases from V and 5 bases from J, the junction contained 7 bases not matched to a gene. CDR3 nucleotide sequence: TGTGCCAGCAGACAGACAGGGTCCCATCAGCCCCAGCATTTT. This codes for CASRQTGSHQPQHF.

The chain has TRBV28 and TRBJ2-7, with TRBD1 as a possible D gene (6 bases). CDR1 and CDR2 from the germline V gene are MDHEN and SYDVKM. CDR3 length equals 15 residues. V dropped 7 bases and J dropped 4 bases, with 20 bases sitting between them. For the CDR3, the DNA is TGTGCCAGCACCGGGCCTACAGGGTATTTGTACGAGCAGTACTTC. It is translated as CASTGPTGYLYEQYF.

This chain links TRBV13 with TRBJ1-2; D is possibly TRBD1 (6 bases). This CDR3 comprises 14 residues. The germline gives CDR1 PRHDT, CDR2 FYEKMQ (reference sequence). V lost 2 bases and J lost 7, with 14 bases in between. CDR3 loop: CASSLWIRGGGYTF. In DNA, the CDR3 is TGTGCCAGCAGCTTATGGATCAGGGGTGGTGGCTACACCTTC. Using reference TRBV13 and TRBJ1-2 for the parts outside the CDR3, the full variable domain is AAGVIQSPRHLIKEKRETATLKCYPIPRHDTVYWYQQGPGQDPQFLISFYEKMQSDKGSIPDRFSAQQFSDYHSELNMSSLELGDSALYFCASSLWIRGGGYTFGSGTRLTVV.

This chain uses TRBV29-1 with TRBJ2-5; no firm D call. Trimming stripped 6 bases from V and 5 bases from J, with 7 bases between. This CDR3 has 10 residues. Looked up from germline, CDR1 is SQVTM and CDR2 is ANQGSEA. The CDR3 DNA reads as TGCAGCGTGGCGGAGGAGACCCAGTACTTC. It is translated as CSVAEETQYF. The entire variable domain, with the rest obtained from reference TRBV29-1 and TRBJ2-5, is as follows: SAVISQKPSRDICQRGTSLTIQCQVDSQVTMMFWYRQQPGQSLTLIATANQGSEATYESGFVIDKFPISRPNLTFSTLTVSNMSPEDSSIYLCSVAEETQYFGPGTRLLVL.

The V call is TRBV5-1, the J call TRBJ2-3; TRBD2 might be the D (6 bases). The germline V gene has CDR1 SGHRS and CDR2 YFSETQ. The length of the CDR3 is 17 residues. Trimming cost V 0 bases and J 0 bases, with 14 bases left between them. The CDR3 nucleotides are TGCGCCAGCAGCTTGGCCCCAGCGGGCCTAAGCACAGATACGCAGTATTTT. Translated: CASSLAPAGLSTDTQYF.

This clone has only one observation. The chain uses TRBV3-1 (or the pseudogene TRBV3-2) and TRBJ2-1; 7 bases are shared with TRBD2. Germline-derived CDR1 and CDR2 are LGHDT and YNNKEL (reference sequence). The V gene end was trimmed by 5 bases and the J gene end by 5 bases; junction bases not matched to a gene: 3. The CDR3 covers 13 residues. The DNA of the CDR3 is TGTGCCAGCAGCGGGGGACTAAACAATGAGCAGTTCTTC. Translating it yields CASSGGLNNEQFF.

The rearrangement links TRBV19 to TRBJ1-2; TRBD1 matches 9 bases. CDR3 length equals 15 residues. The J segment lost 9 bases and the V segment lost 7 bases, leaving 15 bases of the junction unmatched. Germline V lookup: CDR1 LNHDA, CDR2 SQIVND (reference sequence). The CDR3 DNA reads TGTGCCAGTACCCCGGGACAGGGATCTGTGCCGAGCTACACCTTC. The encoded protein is CASTPGQGSVPSYTF.

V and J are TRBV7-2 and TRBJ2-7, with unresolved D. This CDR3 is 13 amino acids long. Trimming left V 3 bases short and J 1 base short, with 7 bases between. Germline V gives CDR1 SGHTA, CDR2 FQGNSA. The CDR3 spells CASSLQASYEQYF. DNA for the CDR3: TGTGCCAGCAGCTTGCAGGCTTCCTACGAGCAGTACTTC.

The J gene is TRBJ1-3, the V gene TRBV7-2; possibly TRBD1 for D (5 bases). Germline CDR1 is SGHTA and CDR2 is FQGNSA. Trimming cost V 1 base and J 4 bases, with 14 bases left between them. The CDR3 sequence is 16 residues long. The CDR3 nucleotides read TGTGCCAGCAGCTTAGTGGTGGGGCTTAGCGGAAACACCATATATTTT. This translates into CASSLVVGLSGNTIYF.

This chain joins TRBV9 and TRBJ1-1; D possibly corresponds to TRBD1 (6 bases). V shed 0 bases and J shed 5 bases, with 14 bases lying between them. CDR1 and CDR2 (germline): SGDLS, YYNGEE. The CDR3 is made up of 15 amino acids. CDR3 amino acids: CASSVDGQGITEAFF. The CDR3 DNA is TGTGCCAGCAGCGTAGACGGGCAGGGGATAACTGAAGCTTTCTTT.

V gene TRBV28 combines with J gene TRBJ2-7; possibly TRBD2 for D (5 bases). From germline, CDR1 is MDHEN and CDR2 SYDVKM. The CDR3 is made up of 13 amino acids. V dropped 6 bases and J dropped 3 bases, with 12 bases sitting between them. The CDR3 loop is CASSLAPLYEQYF. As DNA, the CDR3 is TGTGCCAGCAGCCTAGCCCCCCTCTACGAGCAGTACTTC.

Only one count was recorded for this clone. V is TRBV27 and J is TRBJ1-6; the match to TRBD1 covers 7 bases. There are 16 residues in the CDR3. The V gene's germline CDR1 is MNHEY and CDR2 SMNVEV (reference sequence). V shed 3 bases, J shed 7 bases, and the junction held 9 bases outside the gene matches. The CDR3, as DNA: TGTGCCAGCAGTTTGCTTAGGACAGGCACGAATTCACCCCTCCACTTT. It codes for CASSLLRTGTNSPLHF.

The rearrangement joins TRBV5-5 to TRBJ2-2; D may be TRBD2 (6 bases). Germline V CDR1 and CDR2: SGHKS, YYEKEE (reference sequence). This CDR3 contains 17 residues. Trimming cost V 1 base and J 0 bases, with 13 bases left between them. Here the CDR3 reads CASSLLPGLPNTGELFF. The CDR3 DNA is TGTGCCAGCAGCTTGCTTCCGGGACTCCCGAACACCGGGGAGCTGTTTTTT.

The CDR3 bases are TGTGCCAGTCGGAGGGAGCCGGGAGAGACCCAGTACTTC. Translated: CASRREPGETQYF. This chain joins TRBV7-3 and TRBJ2-5, with D maybe TRBD2 (6 bases). This CDR3 is built from 13 residues. Germline CDR1 and CDR2: SGHTA and FQGTGA. The V end lost 9 bases, the J end lost 4 bases, and 15 bases lay between the germline ends. The full variable domain, in which reference TRBV7-3 and TRBJ2-5 provide the parts outside the CDR3, is GAGVSQTPSNKVTEKGKYVELRCDPISGHTALYWYRQSLGQGPEFLIYFQGTGAADDSGLPNDRFFAVRPEGSVSTLKIQRTERGDSAVYLCASRREPGETQYFGPGTRLLVL.

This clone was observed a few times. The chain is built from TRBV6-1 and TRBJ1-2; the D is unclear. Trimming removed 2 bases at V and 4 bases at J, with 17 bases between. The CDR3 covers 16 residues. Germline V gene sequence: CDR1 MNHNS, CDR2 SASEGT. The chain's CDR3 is CASSEYPSPGGYGYTF. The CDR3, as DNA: TGTGCCAGCAGTGAATACCCCTCACCGGGAGGCTATGGCTACACCTTC.

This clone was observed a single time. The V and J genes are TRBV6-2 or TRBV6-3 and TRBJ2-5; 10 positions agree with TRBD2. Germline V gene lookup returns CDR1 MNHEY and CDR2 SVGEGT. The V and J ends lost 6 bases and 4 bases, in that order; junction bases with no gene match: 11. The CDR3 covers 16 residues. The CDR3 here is CASSPGVAGGGETQYF. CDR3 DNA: TGTGCCAGCAGCCCCGGGGTAGCGGGAGGTGGAGAGACCCAGTACTTC.

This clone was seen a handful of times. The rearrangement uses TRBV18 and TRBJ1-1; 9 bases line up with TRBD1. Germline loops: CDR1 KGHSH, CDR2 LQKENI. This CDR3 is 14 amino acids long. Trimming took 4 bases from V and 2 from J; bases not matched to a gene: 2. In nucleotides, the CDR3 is TGTGCCAGCTCACTGGGACAGGGAAACACTGAAGCTTTCTTT. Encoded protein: CASSLGQGNTEAFF.